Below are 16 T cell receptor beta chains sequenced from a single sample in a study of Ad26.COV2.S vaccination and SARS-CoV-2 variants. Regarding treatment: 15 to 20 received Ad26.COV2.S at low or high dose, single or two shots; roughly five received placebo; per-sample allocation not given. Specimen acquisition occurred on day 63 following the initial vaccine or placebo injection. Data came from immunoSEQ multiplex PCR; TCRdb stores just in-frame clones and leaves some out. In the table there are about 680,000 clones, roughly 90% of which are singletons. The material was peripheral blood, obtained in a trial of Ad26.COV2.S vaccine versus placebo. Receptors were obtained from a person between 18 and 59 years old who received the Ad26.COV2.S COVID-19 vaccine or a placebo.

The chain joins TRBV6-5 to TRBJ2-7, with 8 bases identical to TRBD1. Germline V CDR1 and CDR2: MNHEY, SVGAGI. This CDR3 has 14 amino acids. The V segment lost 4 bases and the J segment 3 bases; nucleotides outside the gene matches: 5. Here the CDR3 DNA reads TGTGCCAGCAGTTGGGGCAGGGGGCACTACGAGCAGTACTTC. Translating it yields CASSWGRGHYEQYF.

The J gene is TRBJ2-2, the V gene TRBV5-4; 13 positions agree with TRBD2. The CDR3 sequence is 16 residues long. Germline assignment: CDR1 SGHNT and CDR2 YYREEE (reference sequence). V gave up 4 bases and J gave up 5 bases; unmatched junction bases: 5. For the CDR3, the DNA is TGTGCCAGCAGCCCTCCGGGACTAGCGGGAACCGGGGAGCTGTTTTTT. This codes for CASSPPGLAGTGELFF.

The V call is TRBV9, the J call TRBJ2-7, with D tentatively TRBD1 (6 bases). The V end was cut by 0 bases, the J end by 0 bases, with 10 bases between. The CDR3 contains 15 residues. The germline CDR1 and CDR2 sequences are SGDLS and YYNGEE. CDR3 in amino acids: CASSVATGNSYEQYF. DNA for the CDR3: TGTGCCAGCAGCGTAGCTACAGGGAACTCCTACGAGCAGTACTTC.

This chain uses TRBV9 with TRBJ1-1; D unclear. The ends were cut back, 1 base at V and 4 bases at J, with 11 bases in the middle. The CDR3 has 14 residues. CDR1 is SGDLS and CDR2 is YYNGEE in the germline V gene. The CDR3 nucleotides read TGTGCCAGCAGCGTACTCTCTGGGTCCACTGAAGCTTTCTTT. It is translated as CASSVLSGSTEAFF.

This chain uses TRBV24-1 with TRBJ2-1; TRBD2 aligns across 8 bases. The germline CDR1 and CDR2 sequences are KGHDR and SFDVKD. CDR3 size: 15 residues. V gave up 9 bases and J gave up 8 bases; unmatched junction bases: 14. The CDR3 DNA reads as TGTGCCACCCAGTCTGGGCGGGGGGCCCCTGATGAGCAGTTCTTC. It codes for CATQSGRGAPDEQFF.

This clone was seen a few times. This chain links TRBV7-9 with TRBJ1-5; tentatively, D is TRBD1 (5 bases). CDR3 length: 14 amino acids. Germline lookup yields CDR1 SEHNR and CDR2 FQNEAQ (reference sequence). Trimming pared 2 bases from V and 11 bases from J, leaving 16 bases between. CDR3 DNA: TGTGCCAGCAGCTTATCTTCAGGGCCTATGGCCCAGCATTTT. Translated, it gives CASSLSSGPMAQHF.

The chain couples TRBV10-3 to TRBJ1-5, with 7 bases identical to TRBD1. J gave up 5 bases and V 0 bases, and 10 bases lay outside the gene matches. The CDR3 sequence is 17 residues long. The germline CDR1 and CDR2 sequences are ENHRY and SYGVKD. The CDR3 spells CAISESLRQGYDQPQHF. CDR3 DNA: TGTGCCATCAGTGAGTCCCTACGACAGGGTTATGATCAGCCCCAGCATTTT.

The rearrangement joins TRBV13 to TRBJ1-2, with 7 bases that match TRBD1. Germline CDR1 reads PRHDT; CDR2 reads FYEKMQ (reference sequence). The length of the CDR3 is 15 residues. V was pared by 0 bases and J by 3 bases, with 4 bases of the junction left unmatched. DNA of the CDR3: TGTGCCAGCAGCTTAGGACAGGGGAGGGACTATGGCTACACCTTC. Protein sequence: CASSLGQGRDYGYTF. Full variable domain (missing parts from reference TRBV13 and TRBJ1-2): AAGVIQSPRHLIKEKRETATLKCYPIPRHDTVYWYQQGPGQDPQFLISFYEKMQSDKGSIPDRFSAQQFSDYHSELNMSSLELGDSALYFCASSLGQGRDYGYTFGSGTRLTVV.

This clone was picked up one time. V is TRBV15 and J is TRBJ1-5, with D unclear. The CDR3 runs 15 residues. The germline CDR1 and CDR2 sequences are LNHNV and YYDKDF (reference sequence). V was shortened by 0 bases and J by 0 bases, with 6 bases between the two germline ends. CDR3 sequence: CATSRDKYSNQPQHF. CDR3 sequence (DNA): TGTGCCACCAGCAGAGACAAATATAGCAATCAGCCCCAGCATTTT.

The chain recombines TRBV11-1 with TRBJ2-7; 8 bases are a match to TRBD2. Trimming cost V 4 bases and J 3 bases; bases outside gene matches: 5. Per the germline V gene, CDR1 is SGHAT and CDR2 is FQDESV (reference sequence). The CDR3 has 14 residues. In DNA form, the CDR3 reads TGTGCCAGCAGCTCCGGACTAGCCCTCTACGAGCAGTACTTC. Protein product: CASSSGLALYEQYF.

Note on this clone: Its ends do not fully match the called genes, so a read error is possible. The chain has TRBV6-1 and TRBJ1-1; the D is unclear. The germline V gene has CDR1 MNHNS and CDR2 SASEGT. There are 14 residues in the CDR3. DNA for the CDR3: TGTGCCAGCATTGAAGCAGGTCGGAACACTGAAGCTTTCTTT. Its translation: CASIEAGRNTEAFF.

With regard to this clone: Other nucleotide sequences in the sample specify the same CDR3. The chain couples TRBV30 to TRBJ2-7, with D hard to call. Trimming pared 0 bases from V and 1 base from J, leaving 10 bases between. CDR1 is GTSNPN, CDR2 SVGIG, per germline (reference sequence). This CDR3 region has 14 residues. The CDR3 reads CAWSVGPGSYEQYF. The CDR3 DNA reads TGTGCCTGGAGTGTAGGCCCGGGTTCCTACGAGCAGTACTTC. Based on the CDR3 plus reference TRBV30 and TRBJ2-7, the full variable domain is SQTIHQWPATLVQPVGSPLSLECTVEGTSNPNLYWYRQAAGRGLQLLFYSVGIGQISSEVPQNLSASRPQDRQFILSSKKLLLSDSGFYLCAWSVGPGSYEQYFGPGTRLTVT.

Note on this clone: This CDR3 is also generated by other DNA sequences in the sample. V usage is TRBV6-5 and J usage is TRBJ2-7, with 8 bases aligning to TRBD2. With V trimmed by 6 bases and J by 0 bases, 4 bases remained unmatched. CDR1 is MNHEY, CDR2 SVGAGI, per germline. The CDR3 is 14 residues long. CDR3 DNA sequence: TGTGCCAGCAGCCGCGGGGGGAGCTCCTACGAGCAGTACTTC. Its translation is CASSRGGSSYEQYF.

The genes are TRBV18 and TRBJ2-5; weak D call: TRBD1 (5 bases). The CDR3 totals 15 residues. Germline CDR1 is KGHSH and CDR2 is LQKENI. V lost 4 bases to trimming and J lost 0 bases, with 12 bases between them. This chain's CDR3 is CASSRGGSYQETQYF. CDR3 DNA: TGTGCCAGCTCACGGGGCGGCTCGTACCAAGAGACCCAGTACTTC.

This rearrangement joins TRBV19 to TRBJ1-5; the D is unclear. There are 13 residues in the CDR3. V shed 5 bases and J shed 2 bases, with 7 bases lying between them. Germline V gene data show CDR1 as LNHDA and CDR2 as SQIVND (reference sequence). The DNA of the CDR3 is TGTGCCAGTAGTGGTACCCGCAATCAGCCCCAGCATTTT. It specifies CASSGTRNQPQHF. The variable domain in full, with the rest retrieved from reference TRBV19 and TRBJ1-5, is DGGITQSPKYLFRKEGQNVTLSCEQNLNHDAMYWYRQDPGQGLRLIYYSQIVNDFQKGDIAEGYSVSREKKESFPLTVTSAQKNPTAFYLCASSGTRNQPQHFGDGTRLSIL.

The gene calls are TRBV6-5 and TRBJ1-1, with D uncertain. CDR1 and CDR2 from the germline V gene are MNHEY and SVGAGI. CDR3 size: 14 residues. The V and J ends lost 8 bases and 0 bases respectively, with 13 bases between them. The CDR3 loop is CASGPYIMNTEAFF. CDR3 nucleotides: TGTGCCAGCGGCCCCTACATCATGAACACTGAAGCTTTCTTT.